This T cell receptor beta chain was sequenced for a study of regulatory dendritic cells for organ transplantation. This table comes from immunoSEQ multiplex PCR, and its TCRdb copy is limited to in-frame clones, with some not included. This repertoire shows around 29,000 clones, 82% found once; its top ten account for approximately 0.39%. V lost 1 base and J lost 6, with 12 bases in between. Per the germline V gene, CDR1 is SGHAT and CDR2 is FQNNGV. The length of the CDR3 is 14 residues. The sequence was obtained from a human donor in good health. Input material: naive CD8+ T cells from blood. The subset denotes: CD45RA+ naive T cells. V usage is TRBV11-2 and J usage is TRBJ1-1, with D unclear. The CDR3 coding sequence is TGTGCCAGCAGCTTAGGGGCCGGCGGGGCTGAAGCTTTCTTT. Encoded protein: CASSLGAGGAEAFF.